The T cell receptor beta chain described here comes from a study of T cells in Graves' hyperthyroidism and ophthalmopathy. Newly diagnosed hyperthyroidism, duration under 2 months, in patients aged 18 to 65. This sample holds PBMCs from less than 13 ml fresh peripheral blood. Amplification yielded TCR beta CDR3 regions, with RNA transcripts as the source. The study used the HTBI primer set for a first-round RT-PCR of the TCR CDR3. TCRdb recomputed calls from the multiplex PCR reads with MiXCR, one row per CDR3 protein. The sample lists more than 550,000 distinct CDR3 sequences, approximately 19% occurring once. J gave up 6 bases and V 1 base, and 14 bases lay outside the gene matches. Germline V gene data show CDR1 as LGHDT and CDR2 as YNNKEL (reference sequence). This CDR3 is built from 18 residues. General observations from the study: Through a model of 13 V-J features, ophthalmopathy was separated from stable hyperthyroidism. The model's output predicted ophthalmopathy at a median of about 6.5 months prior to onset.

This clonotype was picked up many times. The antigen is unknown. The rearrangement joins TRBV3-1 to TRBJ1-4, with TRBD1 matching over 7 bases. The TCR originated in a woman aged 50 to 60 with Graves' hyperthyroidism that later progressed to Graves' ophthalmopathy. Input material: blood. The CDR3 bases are TGTGCCAGCAGCCAAGCGACAGGGACGGGCTTTGCGGATGAAAAACTGTTTTTT. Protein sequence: CASSQATGTGFADEKLFF.